The rows below give T cell receptor beta chains drawn from one sample of a study of cytomegalovirus exposure and HLA in healthy donors. Measured with immunoSEQ multiplex PCR; TCRdb has only the in-frame clones, and not every one. Of 95,000 to 150,000 clones in the sample, 55% to 65% were seen once. Specimen: PBMCs. These receptors were taken from a man in his forties or fifties in good health and CMV-seropositive. Both conserved end residues are part of each CDR3. D genes are given only for firm matches. The size entry is marked missing in some rows and otherwise reads once, few, many or a size class.

J | length | V | D | size | CDR3 | DNA
TRBJ1-1 | 17 | TRBV2 | - | - | CASSDAPGQGRETETFF | TGTGCCAGCAGTGATGCCCCCGGCCAGGGGAGGGAAACTGAAACTTTCTTT
TRBJ2-2 | 14 | TRBV7-3 | TRBD2 | - | CASSLRREPGELFF | TGTGCCAGCAGCTTACGGCGGGAGCCCGGGGAGCTGTTTTTT
TRBJ2-5 | 15 | TRBV6-5 | - | - | CASSLLGATQETQYF | TGTGCCAGCAGCTTGCTAGGGGCAACCCAAGAGACCCAGTACTTC
TRBJ2-1 | 16 | TRBV11-1 | - | - | CASSLEVGAPYNEQFF | TGTGCCAGCAGCTTAGAAGTGGGAGCCCCCTACAATGAGCAGTTCTTC
TRBJ1-3 | 13 | TRBV30 | - | - | CAWNVRGGNTIYF | TGTGCCTGGAATGTGAGAGGCGGGAACACCATATATTTT
TRBJ2-7 | 14 | TRBV28 | - | - | CASSRGLLSYEQYF | TGTGCCAGCAGCAGAGGGCTACTTTCCTACGAGCAGTACTTC
TRBJ2-3 | 15 | TRBV7-6 | - | - | CASSPWAASTDTQYF | TGTGCCAGCAGCCCCTGGGCAGCCAGCACAGATACGCAGTATTTT
TRBJ1-6 | 14 | TRBV6-1 | TRBD1 | - | CASSEGQGNSPLHF | TGTGCCAGCAGTGAGGGACAGGGCAATTCACCCCTCCACTTT
TRBJ1-1 | 16 | TRBV16 | - | - | CASSQYYIDTGTEAFF | TGTGCCAGCAGCCAATACTACATCGACACGGGGACTGAAGCTTTCTTT
TRBJ1-6 | 16 | TRBV19 | - | - | CASSISDSTYNSPLHF | TGTGCCAGTAGTATCTCCGACAGCACCTATAATTCACCCCTCCACTTT
TRBJ2-5 | 14 | TRBV7-2 | TRBD2 | - | CASSSGLAGVGQYF | TGTGCCAGCAGCTCGGGACTAGCGGGAGTCGGGCAGTACTTC
TRBJ1-5 | 15 | TRBV7-2 | - | few | CASASQGGREQPQHF | TGTGCCAGCGCCTCGCAGGGAGGTCGCGAGCAGCCCCAGCATTTT
TRBJ2-2 | 15 | TRBV11-2 | TRBD2 | few | CATVSGTMNTGELFF | TGTGCCACAGTATCCGGGACTATGAACACCGGGGAGCTGTTTTTT
TRBJ2-7 | 11 | TRBV20-1 | - | few | CSVSEFNEQYF | TGCAGTGTTAGCGAGTTCAACGAGCAGTACTTC
TRBJ2-2 | 15 | TRBV5-6 | TRBD2 | - | CASSLDGRASGELFF | TGTGCCAGCAGCTTGGACGGGAGGGCGTCCGGGGAGCTGTTTTTT
TRBJ1-1 | 15 | TRBV5-4 | - | - | CASSLDGRGNTEAFF | TGTGCCAGCAGCTTGGATGGCAGGGGGAACACTGAAGCTTTCTTT
TRBJ1-1 | 13 | TRBV29-1 | TRBD1 | few | CSVVGGANTEAFF | TGCAGCGTTGTAGGGGGCGCGAACACTGAAGCTTTCTTT
TRBJ2-7 | 15 | TRBV9 | TRBD1 | - | CASSVEDRVGYEQYF | TGTGCCAGCAGCGTAGAGGACAGGGTAGGCTACGAGCAGTACTTC
TRBJ2-1 | 19 | TRBV18 | TRBD2 | - | CASSPPPQAGQSFYNEQFF | TGTGCCAGCTCACCACCACCCCAAGCGGGGCAGAGTTTTTACAATGAGCAGTTCTTC
TRBJ1-2 | 12 | TRBV6-5 | - | - | CASSWPNLGYTF | TGTGCCAGCAGTTGGCCCAATTTAGGCTACACCTTC
TRBJ1-1 | 13 | TRBV27 | - | - | CASSLQWDTEAFF | TGTGCCAGCAGCCTACAGTGGGACACTGAAGCTTTCTTT
TRBJ2-7 | 15 | TRBV19 | TRBD1 | - | CASSINRGRPYEQYF | TGTGCCAGTAGTATAAACAGGGGACGCCCCTACGAGCAGTACTTC
TRBJ2-3 | 15 | TRBV18 | TRBD2 | - | CASSPTSGGTDTQYF | TGTGCCAGCTCACCAACTAGCGGGGGCACAGATACGCAGTATTTT
TRBJ2-7 | 15 | TRBV7-9 | - | few | CASSAWGGGGNEQYF | TGTGCCAGCAGCGCCTGGGGGGGAGGGGGTAACGAGCAGTACTTC
TRBJ2-3 | 15 | TRBV6-4 | TRBD2 | - | CASSDSSGGPDTQYF | TGTGCCAGCAGTGACTCTAGCGGGGGGCCAGATACGCAGTATTTT
TRBJ2-5 | 14 | TRBV7-8 | - | - | CASSFGGGKEAQYF | TGTGCCAGCAGCTTCGGGGGTGGGAAAGAGGCCCAGTACTTC
TRBJ1-2 | 17 | TRBV5-1 | TRBD1 | - | CASSFGTGGFINYGYTF | TGCGCCAGCAGCTTTGGGACAGGGGGCTTTATTAACTATGGCTACACCTTC
TRBJ1-5 | 15 | TRBV4-1 | - | - | CASSQDPQGRQPQHF | TGCGCCAGCAGCCAAGATCCGCAGGGGCGACAGCCCCAGCATTTT
TRBJ2-5 | 16 | TRBV5-4 | TRBD2 | - | CASSWGEGPPTETQYF | TGTGCCAGCAGCTGGGGGGAGGGACCGCCTACAGAGACCCAGTACTTC
TRBJ2-1 | 11 | TRBV5-1 | - | - | CASSSRESRFF | TGCGCCAGCAGCTCTCGGGAGAGTCGGTTCTTC
TRBJ1-5 | 16 | TRBV11-2 | - | - | CASSLVGSGFNQPQHF | TGTGCCAGCAGCTTAGTGGGCTCGGGGTTCAATCAGCCCCAGCATTTT
TRBJ2-7 | 15 | TRBV4-1 | - | - | CASSQGGDLTYEQYF | TGCGCCAGCAGCCAAGGAGGGGACTTAACCTACGAGCAGTACTTC
TRBJ2-4 | 13 | TRBV6-5 | TRBD2 | - | CASTRAGGNIQYF | TGTGCCAGCACTAGGGCGGGGGGAAACATTCAGTACTTC
TRBJ2-1 | 14 | TRBV7-3 | - | - | CASSSPTGANEQFF | TGTGCCAGCAGCTCGCCCACAGGTGCCAATGAGCAGTTCTTC
TRBJ1-4 | 15 | TRBV28 | TRBD1 | few | CASSSSGTGGEKLFF | TGTGCCAGCAGTTCTTCCGGGACAGGGGGCGAAAAACTGTTTTTT
TRBJ1-1 | 13 | TRBV6-5 | TRBD1 | few | CASTRGPGTEAFF | TGTGCCAGCACCAGGGGGCCGGGCACTGAAGCTTTCTTT
TRBJ1-4 | 15 | TRBV25-1 | - | few | CASSEAASTNEKLFF | TGTGCCAGCAGTGAAGCGGCTTCAACTAATGAAAAACTGTTTTTT
TRBJ2-3 | 14 | TRBV27 | - | - | CASSLYRGTDTQYF | TGTGCCAGCAGTTTATATAGAGGCACAGATACGCAGTATTTT